These 4 T cell receptor beta chains came from one sample sequenced in a study of blood T cell repertoires in COVID-19. Libraries were prepared by immunoSEQ multiplex PCR; TCRdb keeps only in-frame clonotypes and omits some of them. The repertoire holds some 150,000 clones, with about three quarters as singletons. Sequencing was done on a sample of peripheral blood. These receptors were obtained from a woman aged 80 or over with active or convalescent COVID-19.

The chain links TRBV5-1 to TRBJ2-7; D perhaps matches TRBD1 (6 bases). Per germline, CDR1 SGHRS and CDR2 YFSETQ. CDR3 length equals 15 residues. V lost 0 bases to trimming and J lost 5 bases, with 15 bases between them. Written as DNA, the CDR3 is TGCGCCAGCAGCTTGGGAAGTCAGGGGCTGGACGAGCAGTACTTC. Its protein product is CASSLGSQGLDEQYF.

This chain links TRBV9 with TRBJ1-3, with D possibly matching TRBD1 (5 bases). V lost 0 bases and J 0 bases, leaving 13 bases between the germline ends. There are 17 residues in the CDR3. Germline V gives CDR1 SGDLS, CDR2 YYNGEE. CDR3 protein: CASSVAPTGYSGNTIYF. CDR3 DNA: TGTGCCAGCAGCGTAGCCCCTACAGGATACTCTGGAAACACCATATATTTT.

The chain joins TRBV9 to TRBJ2-1, with 9 bases matching TRBD2. The germline CDR1 and CDR2 sequences are SGDLS and YYNGEE. The CDR3 has 16 residues. Unmatched junction bases numbered 5, after V lost 0 bases and J lost 4 bases. The CDR3 is CASSVATAGGYNEQFF. The CDR3 DNA sequence: TGTGCCAGCAGCGTAGCTACAGCGGGGGGTTACAATGAGCAGTTCTTC.

The chain is built from TRBV7-2 and TRBJ1-5; TRBD1 aligns across 11 bases. This CDR3 region has 15 residues. CDR1 is SGHTA, CDR2 FQGNSA, per germline. V dropped 4 bases and J dropped 7; count of bases not matched to a gene: 6. The CDR3 nucleotides are TGTGCCAGCAGCTCTGGACAGGGGGCAGGCCAGCCCCAGCATTTT. This gives the protein CASSSGQGAGQPQHF.